The entry below describes one T cell receptor beta chain. What it binds is not known. This entry comes from a study of regulatory T cells in long-lasting Graves disease. Study outcomes and limitations: Persistent Graves' patients showed reduced TCR diversity versus newly diagnosed patients.

The TCR beta library used iRepertoire HTBI primers with Arm-PCR amplification of CDR3. From the multiplex PCR reads, TCRdb called clonotypes with MiXCR, one entry per CDR3 protein. The table has 500,000 to 700,000 distinct CDR3 sequences, 16% seen once. Documented time point: newly diagnosed GD, antithyroid drugs for less than 3 months. Extracted PBMC RNA gave rise to the TCR library. The same specimen was also included in a second study, on T cells in Graves' hyperthyroidism and ophthalmopathy. That work states: Pregnant or lactating patients were excluded, as were those with uncontrolled infection or other autoimmune disease.

Material: peripheral blood mononuclear cells (PBMCs), obtained at new diagnosis, from a patient treated with antithyroid drugs. The sequence was obtained from a woman in her thirties with Graves disease.

As DNA, the CDR3 is TGTGCCAGCAGCCAGACAGTCGGATCTTACGAGCAGTACTTC. It yields the protein CASSQTVGSYEQYF. The chain has TRBV6-1 and TRBJ2-7; TRBD1 might be the D (5 bases). Per germline, CDR1 MNHNS and CDR2 SASEGT. Trimming removed 6 bases from V and 4 bases from J, with 16 bases in between. The CDR3 loop spans 14 amino acids.